The 23 T cell receptor beta chains given below trace back to one sample, sequenced in a study of beta chain features in type 1 diabetes. The investigators reverse transcribed all of the isolated RNA, so they sequenced expressed TCRB transcripts. Using immunoSEQ multiplex PCR, the repertoire was profiled, and TCRdb retains in-frame clones only, with some absent. In the table there are a few hundred thousand clones, 12% to 15% of which are singletons. Sequenced sample: central memory CD4+ T cells from blood. The receptors were sampled from a man in his thirties or forties in good health.

This clone was observed a handful of times. Other DNA sequences in this specimen translate into the identical CDR3. The chain carries TRBV7-2 and TRBJ2-1; D might be TRBD2 (5 bases). In germline, CDR1 is SGHTA, CDR2 FQGNSA. The CDR3 is made up of 15 amino acids. Trimming cost V 5 bases and J 0 bases, with 11 bases left between them. CDR3: CASSPRRGSYNEQFF. The CDR3 nucleotides are TGTGCCAGCAGCCCTCGACGGGGCTCCTACAATGAGCAGTTCTTC.

The chain combines TRBV29-1 with TRBJ1-3; D possibly corresponds to TRBD1 (5 bases). Per the germline V gene, CDR1 is SQVTM and CDR2 is ANQGSEA. V lost 5 bases to trimming and J lost 6 bases, with 14 bases between them. CDR3 length: 13 residues. Here the CDR3 reads CSVQTGAENTIYF. The CDR3 DNA is TGCAGCGTTCAAACCGGGGCCGAAAACACCATATATTTT.

Points on this clone: This could be a read error, since a much larger clone is one nucleotide away. The CDR3 loop is CASSLGEYNEQFF. In DNA form, the CDR3 reads TGTGCCAGCAGCTTAGGGGAGTACAATGAGCAGTTCTTC. The V and J genes are TRBV11-1 and TRBJ2-1, with D perhaps TRBD2 (5 bases). The CDR3 consists of 13 residues. The V end was cut by 1 base, the J end by 4 bases, with 5 bases between. Germline assignment: CDR1 SGHAT and CDR2 FQDESV (reference sequence). The full variable domain, completed using reference TRBV11-1 and TRBJ2-1, is EAEVAQSPRYKITEKSQAVAFWCDPISGHATLYWYRQILGQGPELLVQFQDESVVDDSQLPKDRFSAERLKGVDSTLKIQPAELGDSAMYLCASSLGEYNEQFFGPGTRLTVL.

This clone has a handful of counts. Here the CDR3 reads CASSPGQRHYGYTF. CDR3 coding DNA: TGTGCCAGCAGCCCGGGACAGCGACACTATGGCTACACCTTC. The chain employs TRBV7-9 and TRBJ1-2; 7 nucleotides line up with TRBD1. Per germline, CDR1 SEHNR and CDR2 FQNEAQ (reference sequence). This CDR3 comprises 14 residues. V lost 5 bases, J lost 3 bases, and 6 bases stayed unmatched. The entire variable domain, with the rest obtained from reference TRBV7-9 and TRBJ1-2, is as follows: DTGVSQNPRHKITKRGQNVTFRCDPISEHNRLYWYRQTLGQGPEFLTYFQNEAQLEKSRLLSDRFSAERPKGSFSTLEIQRTEQGDSAMYLCASSPGQRHYGYTFGSGTRLTVV.

This clone was detected a few times. The V gene is TRBV6-6, the J gene TRBJ2-7, with TRBD1 as a possible D gene (5 bases). The V gene's germline CDR1 is MNHNY and CDR2 SVGAGI (reference sequence). CDR3 length: 13 amino acids. V shed 2 bases and J shed 2 bases, with 7 bases lying between them. The CDR3 reads CASSYDSTYEQYV. The CDR3 bases are TGTGCCAGCAGTTACGACAGTACCTACGAGCAGTACGTC.

This clone was recorded many times. The chain carries TRBV5-1 and TRBJ1-4, with a weak D call TRBD1 (6 bases). The V end lost 1 base, the J end lost 8 bases, and 15 bases lay between the germline ends. Germline CDR1 reads SGHRS; CDR2 reads YFSETQ. The CDR3 has 15 residues. In DNA form, the CDR3 reads TGCGCCAGCAGCTTGTACGGGACACCTGTCGAAAAACTGTTTTTT. Amino acids: CASSLYGTPVEKLFF.

This clone was detected only a few times. The gene calls are TRBV7-2 and TRBJ1-4; D unresolved. Germline V gene data show CDR1 as SGHTA and CDR2 as FQGNSA. The CDR3 is 16 amino acids. Trimming pared 5 bases from V and 4 bases from J, leaving 17 bases between. The CDR3 sequence is CASSADTGLVNEKLFF. CDR3 nucleotide sequence: TGTGCCAGCAGCGCCGACACGGGTCTCGTTAATGAAAAACTGTTTTTT.

This chain links TRBV12-5 with TRBJ1-2; D is ambiguous. Trimming pared 1 base from V and 4 bases from J, leaving 4 bases between. Germline V lookup: CDR1 LGHNT, CDR2 FRNRAP. The CDR3 sequence is 12 residues long. The CDR3, as DNA: TGTGCTAGTGGTTTGGACAGCTATGGCTACACCTTC. Protein sequence: CASGLDSYGYTF.

This clone was recorded a few times. The chain has TRBV11-2 and TRBJ1-2; no clear D. The CDR3 contains 13 residues. In germline, CDR1 is SGHAT, CDR2 FQNNGV. V lost 0 bases, J lost 8 bases, and 10 bases lay in between. The CDR3 here is CASSLDFDRGYTF. For the CDR3, the DNA is TGTGCCAGCAGCTTAGACTTCGATCGGGGCTACACCTTC.

CDR3 bases: TGTGCCAGCAGTTACTCCGCGGGGGGAAGCACAGATACGCAGTATTTT. Translated, it gives CASSYSAGGSTDTQYF. The chain couples TRBV6-6 to TRBJ2-3; the match to TRBD2 covers 8 bases. Germline trimming cut 0 bases from V and 0 bases from J; bases unmatched to any gene: 2. This CDR3 region has 16 residues. Germline assignment: CDR1 MNHNY and CDR2 SVGAGI (reference sequence).

This chain connects TRBV2 to TRBJ2-3; 12 nucleotides line up with TRBD2. The CDR3 length is 15 residues. The germline V gene encodes CDR1 SNHLY and CDR2 FYNNEI. J was trimmed by 5 bases and V by 6 bases; bases with no gene match: 6. CDR3 DNA: TGTGCCAGCAGCGGACTAGCGGGGTGGGGAGATACGCAGTATTTT. This encodes CASSGLAGWGDTQYF.

This clone turned up a few times. This chain joins TRBV9 and TRBJ2-5, with no clear D. CDR1 is SGDLS, CDR2 YYNGEE, per germline. V dropped 0 bases and J dropped 7 bases, with 19 bases sitting between them. The CDR3 sequence is 16 residues long. For the CDR3, the DNA is TGTGCCAGCAGCGTAGCATCTGACCTGGTCTATGGGACCCAGTACTTC. Translation gives CASSVASDLVYGTQYF. Drawing the rest from reference TRBV9 and TRBJ2-5, the complete variable domain is DSGVTQTPKHLITATGQRVTLRCSPRSGDLSVYWYQQSLDQGLQFLIQYYNGEERAKGNILERFSAQQFPDLHSELNLSSLELGDSALYFCASSVASDLVYGTQYFGPGTRLLVL.

There are a few counts of this clone. V is TRBV4-2 and J is TRBJ2-7; D possibly corresponds to TRBD1 (6 bases). Trimming removed 5 bases from V and 6 bases from J, with 17 bases in between. Germline-derived CDR1 and CDR2 are LGHNA and YNFKEQ. The length of the CDR3 is 14 residues. CDR3: CASSLAGVLTEQYF. CDR3 nucleotide sequence: TGTGCCAGCAGCTTGGCAGGGGTCCTGACCGAGCAGTACTTC.

This clone came up once. The CDR3 DNA is TGTGCCAGTAGTCTAAGAGTCGAAGGCAGGCAAAATCAGCCCCAGCATTTT. This codes for CASSLRVEGRQNQPQHF. This chain joins TRBV19 and TRBJ1-5; D unclear. The CDR3 spans 17 residues. Germline CDR1 reads LNHDA; CDR2 reads SQIVND (reference sequence). The ends were cut back, 5 bases at V and 4 bases at J, with 21 bases in the middle.

This clone was detected a few times. The chain is built from TRBV5-6 and TRBJ2-7, with a tentative D call TRBD2 (6 bases). The germline V gene encodes CDR1 SGHDT and CDR2 YYEEEE. This CDR3 has 15 amino acids. Trimming took off 3 bases at V and 2 bases at J, with 15 bases between the two ends. Here the CDR3 reads CASSSGAGGPYEQYF. The CDR3 coding sequence is TGTGCCAGCAGCTCGGGAGCAGGCGGACCCTACGAGCAGTACTTC. Variable domain in full (rest from reference TRBV5-6 and TRBJ2-7): DAGVTQSPTHLIKTRGQQVTLRCSPKSGHDTVSWYQQALGQGPQFIFQYYEEEERQRGNFPDRFSGHQFPNYSSELNVNALLLGDSALYLCASSSGAGGPYEQYFGPGTRLTVT.

The rearrangement joins TRBV7-9 to TRBJ2-1; D ambiguous. Germline V gene data show CDR1 as SEHNR and CDR2 as FQNEAQ (reference sequence). The V and J ends lost 1 base and 5 bases respectively, with 12 bases between them. The CDR3 extends over 15 amino acids. The CDR3 DNA reads TGTGCCAGCAGCTTAGGGGCTCAGGTCAACAATGAGCAGTTCTTC. Translated, it gives CASSLGAQVNNEQFF.

This clone was detected a few times. The chain employs TRBV11-3 and TRBJ1-2, with 9 bases matching TRBD1. CDR1 and CDR2 (germline): SGHNT, YENEEA. J gave up 2 bases and V 3 bases, and 13 bases lay outside the gene matches. The CDR3 consists of 18 residues. The CDR3 DNA follows: TGTGCCAGCAGCTTTTTTGGGACAGGGAGGGTGGGGAACTATGGCTACACCTTC. This sequence encodes CASSFFGTGRVGNYGYTF.

This chain uses TRBV18 with TRBJ2-5; D is uncertain. The germline V gene has CDR1 KGHSH and CDR2 LQKENI. V lost 3 bases, J lost 4 bases, and 9 bases lay in between. CDR3 length: 13 amino acids. CDR3 nucleotide sequence: TGTGCCAGCTCACCCGCCTTGGGAGAGACCCAGTACTTC. It yields the protein CASSPALGETQYF. Variable domain in full (rest from reference TRBV18 and TRBJ2-5): NAGVMQNPRHLVRRRGQEARLRCSPMKGHSHVYWYRQLPEEGLKFMVYLQKENIIDESGMPKERFSAEFPKEGPSILRIQQVVRGDSAAYFCASSPALGETQYFGPGTRLLVL.

This clone appeared a few times. J is TRBJ1-4 and V is TRBV6-5; TRBD1 matches 11 bases. In germline, CDR1 is MNHEY, CDR2 SVGAGI. Unmatched junction bases numbered 1, after V lost 6 bases and J lost 7 bases. The CDR3 is 13 residues long. DNA of the CDR3: TGTGCCAGCAGGGACAGGGGGCTTGAAAAACTGTTTTTT. Amino acid sequence: CASRDRGLEKLFF.

This clone was picked up a small number of times. The chain carries TRBV2 and TRBJ1-5, with D perhaps matching TRBD1 (6 bases). Germline CDR1 reads SNHLY; CDR2 reads FYNNEI. The CDR3 is 15 residues long. The V end lost 2 bases, the J end lost 2 bases, and 10 bases lay between the germline ends. This CDR3 is CASSEFSGGNQPQHF. The CDR3 DNA is TGTGCCAGCAGTGAATTTTCAGGGGGCAATCAGCCCCAGCATTTT.

This clone was recorded a few times. The chain is built from TRBV29-1 and TRBJ2-7, with 10 positions matching TRBD2. This CDR3 is built from 13 residues. The ends lost 3 bases at V and 6 bases at J; junction bases unmatched: 5. Looked up from germline, CDR1 is SQVTM and CDR2 is ANQGSEA. The CDR3: CSVEFRTSGEQYF. CDR3 sequence (DNA): TGCAGCGTTGAGTTTAGGACTAGCGGCGAGCAGTACTTC.

This clone was detected only a few times. The J gene is TRBJ1-6, the V gene TRBV18; no clear D gene. Trimming cost V 0 bases and J 7 bases, with 13 bases left between them. Germline CDR1 is KGHSH and CDR2 is LQKENI. This CDR3 has 16 amino acids. The CDR3 protein is CASSPPTDSLNSPLHF. For the CDR3, the DNA is TGTGCCAGCTCACCACCTACGGACTCTCTAAATTCACCCCTCCACTTT.

This clone has just a few counts. The J gene is TRBJ2-6, the V gene TRBV5-1, with 7 bases fitting TRBD2. The V gene's germline CDR1 is SGHRS and CDR2 YFSETQ. Losses at the gene ends were 10 bases for V and 4 bases for J; bases not matched to a gene: 8. The CDR3 has 14 residues. CDR3 protein: CASGGGVGANVLTF. CDR3 DNA: TGCGCCTCCGGGGGAGGGGTCGGGGCCAACGTCCTGACTTTC.